The clone carrying this T cell receptor beta chain appeared a few times. Its antigen is undetermined. A much larger clonotype is one base distant, so this may be a read error. The lymph nodes were axillary draining lymph nodes from breast cancer patients. A single record per CDR3 protein comes from TCRdb applying MiXCR to the multiplex PCR reads. The data show about 180,000 distinct CDR3 sequences, with approximately 30% seen just once and less than 4% held by the top ten. The data belong to a study of breast tumors, draining lymph nodes, adjacent tissues. The study's findings and limits: Luminal-like breast cancer showed significantly greater tumor-nontumor repertoire similarity than basal-like breast cancer did.

This CDR3 spans 14 amino acids. The V gene's germline CDR1 is SGDLS and CDR2 YYNGEE. This sequence was found in a female donor with breast cancer. Some clones in this sample may be carry-over from other donors' samples. Sample: axillary lymph node tissue. The rearrangement links TRBV9 to TRBJ2-7; maybe TRBD1 (5 bases). CDR3 in amino acids: CASSPWTTSYEQSF. The DNA of the CDR3 is TGTGCCAGCAGCCCTTGGACAACTTCCTACGAGCAGTCCTTC. The full variable domain, its missing parts supplied by reference TRBV9 and TRBJ2-7, is DSGVTQTPKHLITATGQRVTLRCSPRSGDLSVYWYQQSLDQGLQFLIQYYNGEERAKGNILERFSAQQFPDLHSELNLSSLELGDSALYFCASSPWTTSYEQSFGPGTRLTVT.